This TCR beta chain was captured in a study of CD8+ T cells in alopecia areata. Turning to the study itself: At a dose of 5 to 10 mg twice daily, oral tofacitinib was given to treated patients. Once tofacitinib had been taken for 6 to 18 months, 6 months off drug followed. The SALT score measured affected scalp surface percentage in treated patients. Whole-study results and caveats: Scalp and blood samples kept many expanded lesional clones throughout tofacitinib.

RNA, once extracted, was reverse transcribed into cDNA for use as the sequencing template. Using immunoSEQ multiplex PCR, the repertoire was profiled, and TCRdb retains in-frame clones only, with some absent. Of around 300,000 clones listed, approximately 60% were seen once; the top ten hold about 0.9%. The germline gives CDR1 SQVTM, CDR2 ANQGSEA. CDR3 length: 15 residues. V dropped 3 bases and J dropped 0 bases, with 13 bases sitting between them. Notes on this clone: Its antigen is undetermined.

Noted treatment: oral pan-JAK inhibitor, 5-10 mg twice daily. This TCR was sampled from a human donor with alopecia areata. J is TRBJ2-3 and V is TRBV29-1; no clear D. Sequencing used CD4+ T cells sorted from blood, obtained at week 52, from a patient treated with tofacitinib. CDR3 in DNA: TGCAGCGTTGAGCCCCAGGCCACTAGCACAGATACGCAGTATTTT. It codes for CSVEPQATSTDTQYF.